The rows below give T cell receptor beta chains drawn from one sample of a study of blood T cell repertoires in COVID-19. Produced via immunoSEQ multiplex PCR; TCRdb's table is partial and in-frame only. The table includes about 270,000 clones, approximately 88% detected once. The specimen sequenced was PBMCs or T cells enriched from blood (not recorded which). Receptors were obtained from a woman aged 25 to 39 who had recovered from COVID-19. Both conserved end residues are part of each CDR3. Each record gives: V gene, D gene, J gene, clone size, CDR3 DNA, CDR3 protein. The D gene is left open where the match is weak. Rows give clone size only sometimes, using once, few, many, or a class for an expanded clone.

>TRBV27|.|TRBJ1-5|once
TGTGCCAGCAGTCCCCGGGGGGGTTACAATCAGCCCCAGCATTTT
CASSPRGGYNQPQHF
>TRBV5-1|.|TRBJ2-7|.
TGCGCCAGCAGCTTGGAATATAGAGTGGACGAGCAGTACTTC
CASSLEYRVDEQYF
>TRBV19|.|TRBJ2-1|.
TGTGCCACCCGACTGGGGCCTCCCTACAATGAGCAGTTCTTC
CATRLGPPYNEQFF
>TRBV11-2|TRBD1|TRBJ1-2|.
TGTGCCAGCAGCTTAGATTATAGGGGGCGCGATGGCTACACCTTC
CASSLDYRGRDGYTF
>TRBV28|.|TRBJ1-5|.
TGTGCCAGCAGGAGACAGTATAGCAATCAGCCCCAGCATTTT
CASRRQYSNQPQHF
>TRBV5-1|TRBD2|TRBJ2-1|.
TGCGCCAGCAGAATAGTAGCGGGAGCTCCCATCCATGAGCAGTTCTTC
CASRIVAGAPIHEQFF
>TRBV28|TRBD1|TRBJ1-5|few
TGTGCCAGCAGTTCACCCGGGACAGGCCAGATGGGCCAGCATTTT
CASSSPGTGQMGQHF
>TRBV5-1|.|TRBJ2-3|once
TGCGCCAGCAGCTTGCGGGGGATGGGAACAGATACGCAGTATTTT
CASSLRGMGTDTQYF
>TRBV11-3|.|TRBJ2-7|.
TGTGCCAGCAGCCAGAGGTGGGGCCATTACGAGCAGTACTTC
CASSQRWGHYEQYF
>TRBV5-8|TRBD2|TRBJ2-3|.
TGTGCCAGCCTACCACTAGCGGGCACAGATACGCAGTATTTT
CASLPLAGTDTQYF
>TRBV7-9|.|TRBJ2-7|.
TGTGCCAGCAGCGTACAACCGGGGACTGGAGCCTACGAGCAGTACTTC
CASSVQPGTGAYEQYF
>TRBV27|.|TRBJ2-5|.
TGTGCCAGCAGTTTATGGCGGCCGTCAAGGGGCTCAGAGACCCAGTACTTC
CASSLWRPSRGSETQYF
>TRBV30|.|TRBJ1-2|few
TGTGCCTGGAGTCAGGACTATGGCTACACCTTC
CAWSQDYGYTF
>TRBV5-7|.|TRBJ1-5|.
TGTGCCAGCAGCCCGGGAGGCAGGGTAGCGGATCAGCCCCAGCATTTT
CASSPGGRVADQPQHF
>TRBV6-4|TRBD1|TRBJ1-5|few
TGTGCCAGCAGAAATGAGGGACAGGGAAGAAATCAGCCCCAGCATTTT
CASRNEGQGRNQPQHF
>TRBV12-5|TRBD2|TRBJ2-2|.
TGTGCTAGTGCCGGGACTAGCGGGGGGGCCAGGACCGGGGAGCTGTTTTTT
CASAGTSGGARTGELFF
>TRBV27|.|TRBJ1-1|.
TGTGCCAGCAGTTTGGACAGGAACACTGAAGCTTTCTTT
CASSLDRNTEAFF
>TRBV27|TRBD1|TRBJ1-5|.
TGTGCCAGCAGATCCTACGGACAGGGGATTAATCAGCCCCAGCATTTT
CASRSYGQGINQPQHF
>TRBV12-3/TRBV12-4|.|TRBJ1-6|.
TGTGCCAGCAGTTTTGCAGGGGAGTCACCCCTCCACTTT
CASSFAGESPLHF
>TRBV5-6|.|TRBJ2-7|.
TGTGCCAGCAGCTTGATGCTGGGGAGGGGGGCCGAGCAGTACTTC
CASSLMLGRGAEQYF
>TRBV24-1|.|TRBJ1-1|once
TGTGCCACCAGTGACTACACAGACACTGAAGCTTTCTTT
CATSDYTDTEAFF
>TRBV12-3/TRBV12-4|.|TRBJ2-5|.
TGTGCCAGCAGCGAAGACATTTTAGAGACCCAGTACTTC
CASSEDILETQYF
>TRBV2|.|TRBJ2-5|.
TGTGCCAGCAGTGACGTCGTAAGGGGCGCCGGGGAGACCCAGTACTTC
CASSDVVRGAGETQYF
>TRBV18|.|TRBJ1-3|.
TGTGCCAGCTCACCGGCGGGGGGTGTGAACACCATATATTTT
CASSPAGGVNTIYF
>TRBV5-4|TRBD1|TRBJ2-7|.
TGTGCCAGCAGCTCTCGACAGGGCTCCTACGAGCAGTACTTC
CASSSRQGSYEQYF
>TRBV25-1|TRBD1|TRBJ2-4|.
TGTGCCAGCAGGGACAGGGCTGCTCAAGCCAAAAACATTCAGTACTTC
CASRDRAAQAKNIQYF
>TRBV5-1|TRBD1|TRBJ2-7|.
TGCGCCAGCAGCTGGGGGCAAAGGACAGGGGCAGCCTACGAGCAGTACTTC
CASSWGQRTGAAYEQYF
>TRBV28|TRBD2|TRBJ2-1|.
TGTGCCAGCACCACCTGGGGTGTTAGGGAGGGGAGTGAGCAGTTCTTC
CASTTWGVREGSEQFF
>TRBV9|TRBD1|TRBJ2-1|.
TGTGCCAGCGCAGGAATCAGGGGGCCGCTCGTCAATGAGCAGTTCTTC
CASAGIRGPLVNEQFF
>TRBV6-4|TRBD1|TRBJ1-1|.
TGTGCCAGCAGTGTGGACAGGGGGCGCGTTGCTTTCTTT
CASSVDRGRVAFF
>TRBV11-2|.|TRBJ2-3|.
TGTGCCAGCAGCTTAACTCGGAGCACAGATACGCAGTATTTT
CASSLTRSTDTQYF
>TRBV7-6|TRBD2|TRBJ2-3|.
TGTGCCAGCAGCTTAAGGCTAGCGGGAGGGGGAATCACAGATACGCAGTATTTT
CASSLRLAGGGITDTQYF
>TRBV24-1|.|TRBJ1-5|.
TGTGCCACCAGTGAAATTGGACATTCCCAGCCCCAGCATTTT
CATSEIGHSQPQHF
>TRBV6-5|TRBD1|TRBJ1-6|.
TGTGCCAGCAGGCCTAGCAGGGGGCCAAAATCACCCCTCCACTTT
CASRPSRGPKSPLHF
>TRBV7-2|.|TRBJ2-2|.
TGTGCCAGCAGCCCAGGGCCTACTAACACCGGGGAGCTGTTTTTT
CASSPGPTNTGELFF
>TRBV18|.|TRBJ1-5|.
TGTGCCAGCGACGGGGGAAATCAGCCCCAGCATTTT
CASDGGNQPQHF
>TRBV5-4|.|TRBJ1-1|.
TGTGCCAGCAGCTCCGCCGAGACAGCGAACACTGAAGCTTTCTTT
CASSSAETANTEAFF